This TCR beta chain comes out of a study of blood T cell repertoires in COVID-19. On the study more broadly: Sites in the United States, Italy and Spain provided acute and convalescent COVID-19 samples. Sources were T cells, B-cell-depleted T cells, or PBMCs; the material itself was cDNA or gDNA.

Data came from immunoSEQ multiplex PCR; TCRdb stores just in-frame clones and leaves some out. The sample consists of about 92,000 clones, around 80% of them appearing once. V lost 3 bases to trimming and J lost 3 bases, with 17 bases between them. CDR1 MRHNA and CDR2 SNTAGT come from the germline V gene. The CDR3 spans 16 residues. The rearrangement links TRBV6-4 to TRBJ1-2; D perhaps matches TRBD1 (5 bases). Sequencing input: peripheral blood. The TCR was taken from a woman aged 80 or older with active or convalescent COVID-19. The CDR3 nucleotides are TGTGCCAGCAGTGATGAGACAGCGATTTTCGACTATGGCTACACCTTC. Encoded protein: CASSDETAIFDYGYTF.